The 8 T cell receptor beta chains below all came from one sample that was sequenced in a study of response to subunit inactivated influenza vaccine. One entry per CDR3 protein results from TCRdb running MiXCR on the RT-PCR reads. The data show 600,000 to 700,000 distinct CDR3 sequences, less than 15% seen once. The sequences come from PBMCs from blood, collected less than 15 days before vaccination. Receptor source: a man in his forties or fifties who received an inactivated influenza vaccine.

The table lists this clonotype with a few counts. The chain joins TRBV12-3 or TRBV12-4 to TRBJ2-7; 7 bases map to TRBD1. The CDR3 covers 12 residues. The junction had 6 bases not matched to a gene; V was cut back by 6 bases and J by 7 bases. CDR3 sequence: CASSGDSGEQYF. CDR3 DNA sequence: TGTGCCAGCAGCGGGGACAGCGGTGAGCAGTACTTC.

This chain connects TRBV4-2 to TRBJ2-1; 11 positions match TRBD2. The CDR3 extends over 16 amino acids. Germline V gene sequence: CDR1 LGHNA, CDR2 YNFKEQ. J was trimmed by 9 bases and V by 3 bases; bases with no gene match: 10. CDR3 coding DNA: TGTGCCAGCAGCCAGATAGCGGGAGGGCCCGGTGGTGAGCAGTTCTTC. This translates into CASSQIAGGPGGEQFF.

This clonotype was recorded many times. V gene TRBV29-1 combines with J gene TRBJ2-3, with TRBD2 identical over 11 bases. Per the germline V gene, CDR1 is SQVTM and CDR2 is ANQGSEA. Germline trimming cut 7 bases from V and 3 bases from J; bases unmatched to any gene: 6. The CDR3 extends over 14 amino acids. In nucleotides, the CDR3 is TGCAGCGCCTTCGCTAGCGGGAGGACAGATACGCAGTATTTT. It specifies CSAFASGRTDTQYF.

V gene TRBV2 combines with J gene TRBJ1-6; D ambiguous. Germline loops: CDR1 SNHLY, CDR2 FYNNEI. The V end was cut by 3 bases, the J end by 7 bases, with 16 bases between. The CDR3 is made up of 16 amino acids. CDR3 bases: TGTGCCAGCAGTGATTGGGGAACCACGGGGAATTCACCCCTCCACTTT. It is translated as CASSDWGTTGNSPLHF.

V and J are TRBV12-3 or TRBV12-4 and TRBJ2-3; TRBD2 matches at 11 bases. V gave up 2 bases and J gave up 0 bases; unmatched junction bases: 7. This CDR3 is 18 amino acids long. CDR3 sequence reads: CASSLKASGGTSTDTQYF. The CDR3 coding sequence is TGTGCCAGCAGTTTAAAGGCTAGCGGGGGGACTAGCACAGATACGCAGTATTTT.

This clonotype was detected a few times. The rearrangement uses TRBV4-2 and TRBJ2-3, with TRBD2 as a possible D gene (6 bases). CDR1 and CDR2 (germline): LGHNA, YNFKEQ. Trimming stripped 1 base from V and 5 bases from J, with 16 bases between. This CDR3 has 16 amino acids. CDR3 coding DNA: TGTGCCAGCAGCCAAGCGCGTGCGGGGCGCAGAGATACGCAGTATTTT. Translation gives CASSQARAGRRDTQYF.

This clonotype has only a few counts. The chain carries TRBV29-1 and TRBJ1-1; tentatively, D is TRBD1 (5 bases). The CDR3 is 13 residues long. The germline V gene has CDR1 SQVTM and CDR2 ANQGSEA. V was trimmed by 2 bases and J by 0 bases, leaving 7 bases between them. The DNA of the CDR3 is TGCAGCGTTGAACACAGGATGAACACTGAAGCTTTCTTT. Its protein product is CSVEHRMNTEAFF. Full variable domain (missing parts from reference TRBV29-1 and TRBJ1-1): SAVISQKPSRDICQRGTSLTIQCQVDSQVTMMFWYRQQPGQSLTLIATANQGSEATYESGFVIDKFPISRPNLTFSTLTVSNMSPEDSSIYLCSVEHRMNTEAFFGQGTRLTVV.

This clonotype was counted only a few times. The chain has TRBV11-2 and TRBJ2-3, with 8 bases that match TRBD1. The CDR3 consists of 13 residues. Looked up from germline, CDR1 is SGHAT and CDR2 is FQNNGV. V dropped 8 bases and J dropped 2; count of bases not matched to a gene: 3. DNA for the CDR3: TGTGCCAGCTCAGGGGGCTACACAGATACGCAGTATTTT. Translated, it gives CASSGGYTDTQYF.